Sequencing of this T cell receptor beta chain was carried out in a study of blood T cell repertoires in COVID-19. Across the study: Donors in the United States, Italy and Spain gave samples during acute or convalescent COVID-19. Nucleic acid was either cDNA or gDNA, and it came from T cells, B-cell-depleted T cells, or PBMCs.

As handled by the study authors: Reference gene primer amplification in the assay estimated nucleated cell counts. Measured with immunoSEQ multiplex PCR; TCRdb has only the in-frame clones, and not every one. From that table come the V and J calls and clone size; the DNA was used to work out D and trimming. Among 100,000 to 130,000 clones listed, around 83% were seen once. Specimen: peripheral blood. This clonotype was sampled from a woman aged 70 to 79 with acute or convalescent COVID-19.

CDR3 coding DNA: TGCGCCAGCAGCTTGGCCACAAGCGGGAGGACAAGCACAGATACGCAGTATTTT. Amino acids: CASSLATSGRTSTDTQYF. The J gene is TRBJ2-3, the V gene TRBV5-1; 9 bases map to TRBD2. The CDR3 spans 18 residues. After removal of 0 bases from V and 0 bases from J, the junction contained 8 bases not matched to a gene. The germline V gene has CDR1 SGHRS and CDR2 YFSETQ. Looking up the rest from reference TRBV5-1 and TRBJ2-3 gives the full variable domain: KAGVTQTPRYLIKTRGQQVTLSCSPISGHRSVSWYQQTPGQGLQFLFEYFSETQRNKGNFPGRFSGRQFSNSRSEMNVSTLELGDSALYLCASSLATSGRTSTDTQYFGPGTRLTVL.